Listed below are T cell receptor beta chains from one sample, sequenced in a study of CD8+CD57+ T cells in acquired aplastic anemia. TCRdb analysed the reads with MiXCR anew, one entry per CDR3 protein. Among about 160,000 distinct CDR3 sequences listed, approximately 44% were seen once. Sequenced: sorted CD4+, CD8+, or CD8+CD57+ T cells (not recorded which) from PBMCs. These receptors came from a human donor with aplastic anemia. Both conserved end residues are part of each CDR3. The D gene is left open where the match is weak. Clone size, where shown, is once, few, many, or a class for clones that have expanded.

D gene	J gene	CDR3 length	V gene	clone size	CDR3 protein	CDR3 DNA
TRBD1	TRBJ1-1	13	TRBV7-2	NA	CASSLAIRGGAFF	TGTGCCAGCAGCTTAGCGATCAGGGGGGGGGCTTTCTTT
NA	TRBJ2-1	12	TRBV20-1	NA	CSARARSPGQFF	TGCAGTGCTAGAGCGAGGAGCCCGGGGCAGTTCTTC
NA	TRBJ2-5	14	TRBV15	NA	CATSRDKDQETQYF	TGTGCCACCAGCAGAGATAAAGATCAAGAGACCCAGTACTTC
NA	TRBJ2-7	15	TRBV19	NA	CASSPRAWGPYEQYF	TGTGCCAGTAGTCCCCGGGCGTGGGGGCCCTACGAGCAGTACTTC
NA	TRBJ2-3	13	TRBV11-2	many	CASSFLFTDTQYF	TGTGCCAGCAGCTTCTTATTCACAGATACGCAGTATTTT
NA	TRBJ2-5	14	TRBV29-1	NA	CSTGGSGSQETQYF	TGCAGTACAGGGGGTAGCGGGAGCCAAGAGACCCAGTACTTC
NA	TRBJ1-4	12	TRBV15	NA	CATSREVEKLFF	TGTGCCACCAGCAGAGAAGTCGAAAAACTGTTTTTT
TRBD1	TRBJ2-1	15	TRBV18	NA	CASSPEGQGFNEQFF	TGTGCCAGCTCACCAGAGGGACAGGGGTTCAATGAGCAGTTCTTC
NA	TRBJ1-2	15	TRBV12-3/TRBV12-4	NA	CASSLGSFHSYGYTF	TGTGCCAGCAGTTTAGGCTCCTTCCACTCCTATGGCTACACCTTC
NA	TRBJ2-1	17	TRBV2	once	CASSEGWRTEGGNEQFF	TGTGCCAGCAGTGAGGGGTGGAGGACTGAGGGGGGCAATGAGCAGTTCTTC
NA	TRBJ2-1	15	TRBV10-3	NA	CAMGLGTSTKDEQFF	TGTGCCATGGGGCTTGGGACCAGCACCAAGGATGAGCAGTTCTTC
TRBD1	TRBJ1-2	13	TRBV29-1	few	CSVRQGASYGYTF	TGCAGCGTCAGACAGGGGGCTAGCTATGGCTACACCTTC
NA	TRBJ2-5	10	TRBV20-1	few	CSAPQETQYF	TGCAGTGCCCCCCAAGAGACCCAGTACTTC
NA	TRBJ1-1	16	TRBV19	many	CASSIVGGPMNTEAFF	TGTGCCAGTAGTATAGTCGGGGGGCCAATGAACACTGAAGCTTTCTTT
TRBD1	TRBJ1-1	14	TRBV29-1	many	CSVPDRGRRTEAFF	TGCAGCGTCCCCGACAGGGGGCGGAGAACTGAAGCTTTCTTT
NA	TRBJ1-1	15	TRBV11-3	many	CASSLELRVNTEAFF	TGTGCCAGCAGCTTAGAACTCAGGGTTAACACTGAAGCTTTCTTT
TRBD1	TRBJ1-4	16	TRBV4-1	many	CASSQEPGQPNEKLFF	TGCGCCAGCAGCCAAGAGCCGGGACAGCCAAATGAAAAACTGTTTTTT
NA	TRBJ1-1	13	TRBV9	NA	CASSVDGATEAFF	TGTGCCAGCAGCGTGGATGGGGCCACTGAAGCTTTCTTT
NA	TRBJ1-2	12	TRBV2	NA	CASTAGLYGYTF	TGTGCCAGCACGGCAGGGCTCTATGGCTACACCTTC
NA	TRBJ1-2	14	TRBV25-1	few	CASSEDGPNYGYTF	TGTGCCAGCAGTGAAGACGGACCTAACTATGGCTACACCTTC
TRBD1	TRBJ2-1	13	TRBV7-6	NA	CASSFRGNNEQFF	TGTGCCAGCAGCTTCAGGGGGAACAATGAGCAGTTCTTC
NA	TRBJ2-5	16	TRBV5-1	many	CASSSLVERKQETQYF	TGCGCCAGCAGCTCCCTTGTTGAGCGAAAACAAGAGACCCAGTACTTC
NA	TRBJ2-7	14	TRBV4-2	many	CASSQDQVVREQYF	TGTGCCAGCAGCCAAGATCAGGTGGTCAGGGAGCAGTACTTC
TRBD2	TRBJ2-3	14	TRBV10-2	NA	CASRTSGGGDTQYF	TGCGCCAGCCGGACTAGCGGGGGGGGAGATACGCAGTATTTT
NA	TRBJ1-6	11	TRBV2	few	CASSYDSPLHF	TGTGCCAGCAGCTACGATTCACCCCTCCACTTT
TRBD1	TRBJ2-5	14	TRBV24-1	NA	CATSETGGAETQYF	TGTGCCACCAGTGAGACAGGGGGAGCGGAGACCCAGTACTTC
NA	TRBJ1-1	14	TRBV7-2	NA	CASSFLDRNTEALF	TGTGCCAGCAGCTTTCTTGACCGGAACACCGAAGCTCTCTTT
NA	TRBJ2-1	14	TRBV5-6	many	CASSLTASYNEQFF	TGTGCCAGCAGCTTAACAGCTTCCTACAATGAGCAGTTCTTC
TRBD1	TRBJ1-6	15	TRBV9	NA	CASSTGQGENSPLHF	TGTGCCAGCAGCACCGGACAGGGTGAAAATTCACCCCTCCACTTT
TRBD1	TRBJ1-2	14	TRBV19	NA	CASSLAGTANGYTF	TGTGCCAGTAGCCTAGCGGGGACAGCCAACGGCTACACCTTC
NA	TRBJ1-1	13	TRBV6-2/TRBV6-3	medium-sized	CASRRGTGGEAFF	TGTGCCAGCAGACGCGGGACCGGTGGAGAAGCTTTCTTT
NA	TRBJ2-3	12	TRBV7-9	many	CASSSLDWGQYF	TGTGCCAGCAGCTCCCTGGACTGGGGGCAGTATTTT
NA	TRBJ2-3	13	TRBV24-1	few	CATSEAGADTQYF	TGTGCCACCAGTGAGGCAGGCGCAGATACGCAGTATTTT
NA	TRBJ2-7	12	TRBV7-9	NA	CASRTDSYEQYF	TGTGCCAGCCGGACGGACTCCTACGAGCAGTACTTC
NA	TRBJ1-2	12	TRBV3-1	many	CASSQVPHGYTF	TGTGCCAGCAGCCAGGTCCCCCATGGCTACACCTTC
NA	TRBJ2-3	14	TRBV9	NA	CASSVDFGTDTQYF	TGTGCCAGCAGCGTAGACTTTGGCACAGATACGCAGTATTTT
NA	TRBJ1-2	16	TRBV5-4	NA	CAGSLGTDRLNYGYTF	TGTGCCGGCAGCTTGGGGACTGACCGCCTCAACTATGGCTACACCTTC
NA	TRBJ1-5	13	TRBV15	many	CATSRVKYQPQHF	TGTGCCACCAGCAGAGTAAAGTATCAGCCCCAGCATTTT
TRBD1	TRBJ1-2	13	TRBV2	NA	CAGAAGGESGYTF	TGTGCCGGGGCGGCAGGGGGCGAGAGCGGCTACACCTTC
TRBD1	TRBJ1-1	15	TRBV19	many	CASNPLDRGNTEAFF	TGTGCCAGTAACCCCCTGGACAGGGGGAACACTGAAGCTTTCTTT
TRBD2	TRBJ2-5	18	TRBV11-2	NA	CASSDSPGLAGGPETQYF	TGTGCCAGCAGTGATAGCCCGGGACTAGCGGGAGGGCCGGAGACCCAGTACTTC
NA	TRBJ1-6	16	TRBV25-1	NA	CASSERGGGLGSPLHF	TGTGCCAGCAGTGAAAGAGGAGGGGGACTAGGATCACCCCTCCACTTT
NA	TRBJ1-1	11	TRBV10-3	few	CAIVRGTEAFF	TGTGCCATCGTTCGAGGGACTGAAGCTTTCTTT
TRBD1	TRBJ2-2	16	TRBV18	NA	CASSPRGQGNTGELFF	TGTGCCAGCTCACCCAGAGGACAGGGGAACACCGGGGAGCTGTTTTTT
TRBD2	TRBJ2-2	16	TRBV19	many	CASRLAGGLNTGELFF	TGTGCCAGTAGACTAGCGGGCGGCTTGAACACCGGGGAGCTGTTTTTT
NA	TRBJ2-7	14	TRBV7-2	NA	CASSYSLSSYEQYF	TGTGCCAGCAGTTACTCACTAAGCTCCTACGAGCAGTACTTC
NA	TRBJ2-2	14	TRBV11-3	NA	CASRHSGGAGELFF	TGTGCCAGCAGGCATTCAGGGGGGGCCGGGGAGCTGTTTTTT
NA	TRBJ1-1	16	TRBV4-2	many	CASSRGQPDMNTEAFF	TGTGCCAGCAGCCGAGGACAGCCCGATATGAACACTGAAGCTTTCTTT
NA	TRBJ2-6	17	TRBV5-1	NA	CASSFNTANTGANVLTF	TGCGCCAGCAGCTTTAACACCGCGAACACCGGGGCCAACGTCCTGACTTTC
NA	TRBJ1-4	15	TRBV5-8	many	CASSLGPGRDEKLFF	TGTGCCAGCAGCTTGGGACCCGGGCGGGATGAAAAACTGTTTTTT
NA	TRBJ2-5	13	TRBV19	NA	CASSIDQAGAQYF	TGTGCCAGTAGTATAGATCAGGCAGGGGCCCAGTACTTC
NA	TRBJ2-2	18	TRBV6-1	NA	CASSESRQGLAGTGELFF	TGTGCCAGCAGTGAAAGTCGACAGGGGCTAGCGGGAACCGGGGAGCTGTTTTTT
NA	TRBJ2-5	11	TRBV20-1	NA	CSARGAETQYF	TGCAGTGCTAGGGGGGCGGAGACCCAGTACTTC
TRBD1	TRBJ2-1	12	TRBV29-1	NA	CSVDYRDSEQFF	TGCAGCGTTGATTATAGGGACAGCGAGCAGTTCTTC
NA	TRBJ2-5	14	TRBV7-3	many	CASSLGGGYETQYF	TGTGCCAGCAGTCTAGGAGGGGGCTATGAGACCCAGTACTTC
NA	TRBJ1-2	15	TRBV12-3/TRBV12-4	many	CASSIRDTRAKGYTF	TGTGCCAGCAGCATCCGGGACACACGGGCTAAGGGCTACACCTTC